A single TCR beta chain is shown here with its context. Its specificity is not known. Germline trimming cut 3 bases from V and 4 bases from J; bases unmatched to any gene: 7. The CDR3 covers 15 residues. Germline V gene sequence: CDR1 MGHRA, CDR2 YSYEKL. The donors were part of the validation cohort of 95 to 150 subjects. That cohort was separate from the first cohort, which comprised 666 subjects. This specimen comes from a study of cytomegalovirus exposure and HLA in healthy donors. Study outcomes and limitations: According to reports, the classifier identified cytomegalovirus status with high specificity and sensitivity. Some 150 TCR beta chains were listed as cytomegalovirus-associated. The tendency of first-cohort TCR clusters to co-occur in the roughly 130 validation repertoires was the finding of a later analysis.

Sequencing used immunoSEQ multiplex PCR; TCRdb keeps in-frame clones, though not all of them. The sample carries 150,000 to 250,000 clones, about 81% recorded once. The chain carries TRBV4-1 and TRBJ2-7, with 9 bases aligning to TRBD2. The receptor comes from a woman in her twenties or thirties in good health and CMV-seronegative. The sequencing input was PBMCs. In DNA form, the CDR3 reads TGCGCCAGCAGCCACCGGCCTAGCGGGGTATACGAGCAGTACTTC. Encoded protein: CASSHRPSGVYEQYF.